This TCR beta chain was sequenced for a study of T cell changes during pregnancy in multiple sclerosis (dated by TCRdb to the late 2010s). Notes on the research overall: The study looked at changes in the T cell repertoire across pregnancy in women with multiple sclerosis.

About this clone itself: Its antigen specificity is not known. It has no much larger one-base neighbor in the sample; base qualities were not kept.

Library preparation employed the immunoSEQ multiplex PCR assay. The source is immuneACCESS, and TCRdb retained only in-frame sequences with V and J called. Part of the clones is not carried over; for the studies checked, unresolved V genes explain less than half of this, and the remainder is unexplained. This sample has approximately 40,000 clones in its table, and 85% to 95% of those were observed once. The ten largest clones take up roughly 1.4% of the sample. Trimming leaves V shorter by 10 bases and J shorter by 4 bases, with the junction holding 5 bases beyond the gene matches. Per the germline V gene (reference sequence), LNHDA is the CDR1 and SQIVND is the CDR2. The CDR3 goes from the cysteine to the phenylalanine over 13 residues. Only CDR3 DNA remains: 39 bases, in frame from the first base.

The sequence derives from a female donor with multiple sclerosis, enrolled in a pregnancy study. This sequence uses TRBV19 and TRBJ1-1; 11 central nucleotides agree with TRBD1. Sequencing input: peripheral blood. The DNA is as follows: TGTGCCATTTCGGACAGGGGGCCCACTGAAGCTTTCTTT. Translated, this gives CAISDRGPTEAFF.